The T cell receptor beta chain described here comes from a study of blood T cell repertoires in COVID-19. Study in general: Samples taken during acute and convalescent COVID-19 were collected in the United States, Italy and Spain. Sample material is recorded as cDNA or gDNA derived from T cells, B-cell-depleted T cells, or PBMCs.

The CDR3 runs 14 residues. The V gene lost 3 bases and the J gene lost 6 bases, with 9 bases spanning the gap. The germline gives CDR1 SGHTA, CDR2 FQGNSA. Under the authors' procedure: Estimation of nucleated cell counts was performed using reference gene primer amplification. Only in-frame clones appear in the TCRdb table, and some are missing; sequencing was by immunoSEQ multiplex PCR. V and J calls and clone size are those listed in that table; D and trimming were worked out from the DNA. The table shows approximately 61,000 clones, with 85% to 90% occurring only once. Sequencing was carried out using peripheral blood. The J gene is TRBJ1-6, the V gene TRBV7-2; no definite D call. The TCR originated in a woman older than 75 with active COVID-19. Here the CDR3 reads CASSFGISNSPLHF. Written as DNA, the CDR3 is TGTGCCAGCAGCTTCGGGATCTCTAATTCACCCCTCCACTTT.